The 10 T cell receptor beta chains below all came from one sample that was sequenced in a study of shared clonotypes between healthy human individuals (dated by TCRdb to between 2020 and 2021). The library was produced with the immunoSEQ multiplex PCR assay. TCRdb provides this immuneACCESS table in a form limited to in-frame rearrangements. Some clones are lacking; in checked studies, under half of them reflect an unresolved V gene, and why the rest are absent is not known. The sample contains roughly 660,000 clones, about 92% of them found a single time. Of the sample, about a third is held by the ten largest clones. The sequenced material came from memory CD8+ T cells from PBMCs. In light of the paper, this sample's cell subset or site label describes: CD45RO+ cells pooled with CCR7-negative TemRA cells. These receptors were collected from a man aged 18 to 29 in good health. Some clones in this sample may be carry-over from other donors' samples.

CDR3 residues: CASSQGWGLQGRNNEQFF. CDR3 bases: TGCGCCAGCAGCCAAGGGTGGGGATTGCAGGGTAGGAACAATGAGCAGTTCTTC. The chain has TRBV4-1 and TRBJ2-1, with a possible D match to TRBD1 (5 bases). V was shortened by 1 base and J by 5 bases, with 21 bases between the two germline ends. Germline assignment: CDR1 MGHRA and CDR2 YSYEKL. CDR3 size: 18 residues.

The chain couples TRBV6-1 to TRBJ2-1; D is perhaps TRBD1 (5 bases). V was clipped by 4 bases and J by 3 bases, with 13 bases between them. The CDR3 consists of 15 residues. From germline, CDR1 is MNHNS and CDR2 SASEGT. The CDR3 DNA is TGTGCCAGCAGTGGATTTTCAGGGTACTACAATGAGCAGTTCTTC. This sequence encodes CASSGFSGYYNEQFF.

The chain joins TRBV19 to TRBJ2-7; TRBD1 matches at 8 bases. CDR3 length: 14 residues. Per germline, CDR1 LNHDA and CDR2 SQIVND (reference sequence). With 6 bases clipped from V and 6 bases from J, the junction kept 10 bases outside the gene matches. In DNA, the CDR3 is TGTGCCAGTAGGCCGGGACAGGAGGGGGCCGAGCAGTACTTC. This gives the protein CASRPGQEGAEQYF.

The chain uses TRBV30 and TRBJ1-1, with D possibly TRBD1 on 6 matching bases. V lost 2 bases and J lost 4, with 11 bases in between. The CDR3 extends over 13 amino acids. CDR1 is GTSNPN, CDR2 SVGIG, per germline (reference sequence). CDR3 sequence reads: CAWSNGGGTEAFF. CDR3 sequence (DNA): TGTGCCTGGAGTAATGGAGGGGGCACTGAAGCTTTCTTT.

This clone was found a few times. This CDR3 is CSVVYRGYGYTF. The CDR3 DNA is TGCAGCGTTGTGTACAGGGGTTATGGCTACACCTTC. The chain has TRBV29-1 and TRBJ1-2; TRBD1 matches at 7 bases. The germline CDR1 and CDR2 sequences are SQVTM and ANQGSEA. CDR3 length: 12 amino acids. Trimming removed 4 bases from V and 5 bases from J; junction bases left unmatched: 4.

The V gene is TRBV10-1, the J gene TRBJ1-3, with 7 bases fitting TRBD1. From germline, CDR1 is WNHNN and CDR2 SYGVQD (reference sequence). This CDR3 region has 12 residues. Trimming cost V 7 bases and J 4 bases; bases outside gene matches: 1. DNA for the CDR3: TGCGCCAGCAAGGACAGGGGAAACACCATATATTTT. This codes for CASKDRGNTIYF.

As to this clone: A single base separates this from a much larger clone, so it may be a read error. Other DNA sequences within the sample encode an identical CDR3. The J gene is TRBJ1-1, the V gene TRBV7-9; D gene unclear. CDR1 and CDR2 from the germline V gene are SEHNR and FQNEAQ (reference sequence). The CDR3 runs to 12 residues. Trimming removed 3 bases from V and 2 bases from J, with 4 bases in between. CDR3 protein: CASSFGNTEAFF. The CDR3 nucleotides are TGTGCCAGCAGCTTCGGCAACACTGAAGCTTTCTTT. Filled out from reference TRBV7-9 and TRBJ1-1, the complete variable domain reads DTGVSQNPRHKITKRGQNVTFRCDPISEHNRLYWYRQTLGQGPEFLTYFQNEAQLEKSRLLSDRFSAERPKGSFSTLEIQRTEQGDSAMYLCASSFGNTEAFFGQGTRLTVV.

J is TRBJ1-2 and V is TRBV29-1; a weak D match, TRBD1 (6 bases). V lost 1 base and J lost 4, with 10 bases in between. Per the germline V gene, CDR1 is SQVTM and CDR2 is ANQGSEA. The CDR3 contains 13 residues. CDR3 nucleotides: TGCAGCGTTGAAGGGAGGGGGACCTATGGCTACACCTTC. The encoded protein is CSVEGRGTYGYTF.

The gene calls are TRBV27 and TRBJ1-5; D not certain. V lost 10 bases, J lost 1 base, and 2 bases lay in between. From germline, CDR1 is MNHEY and CDR2 SMNVEV (reference sequence). The CDR3 extends over 10 amino acids. The CDR3 here is CAISNQPQHF. The CDR3 region has the DNA TGTGCCATAAGCAATCAGCCCCAGCATTTT.

This chain uses TRBV19 with TRBJ1-2; possibly TRBD1 for D (5 bases). Germline lookup yields CDR1 LNHDA and CDR2 SQIVND (reference sequence). This CDR3 region has 13 residues. The V gene lost 4 bases and the J gene lost 6 bases, with 12 bases spanning the gap. CDR3 residues: CASSNEGIHGYTF. CDR3 DNA: TGTGCCAGTAGTAATGAGGGGATCCATGGCTACACCTTC.